The T cell receptor beta chain under discussion was sequenced for a study of shared clonotypes between healthy human individuals. General study findings and limits: Exclusively blood specimens were collected; tissue repertoires likely differ.

Trimming took 5 bases from V and 7 from J; bases not matched to a gene: 8. Germline assignment: CDR1 SGHTA and CDR2 FQGNSA. CDR3 size: 16 residues. Some clones are missing from TCRdb's copy, which holds only in-frame ones; the method was immunoSEQ multiplex PCR. The sample carries under 600,000 clones, nearly 80% recorded once. This clone showed up just once. The antigen is undetermined. Healthy HIV-negative adults with no recent acute infections or vaccinations were recruited as donors. Caucasian adults residing in Nashville, Tennessee made up all the donors. This sequence originates from a middle-aged woman in good health. Some clones in this sample may be carry-over from other donors' samples. The source material was PBMCs. This chain uses TRBV7-2 with TRBJ2-1; 13 nucleotides line up with TRBD2. CDR3 amino acids: CASSPRLAGGINEQFF. DNA of the CDR3: TGTGCCAGCAGCCCCCGACTAGCGGGAGGAATAAATGAGCAGTTCTTC.